The clone carrying this T cell receptor (beta chain) was seen only a few times. Its antigen is not identified. The entirety of the isolated RNA underwent reverse transcription, so expressed TCRB transcripts were sequenced. TCRdb keeps only in-frame clones here, not all; method: immunoSEQ multiplex PCR. Among over 500,000 clones listed, roughly a sixth were seen once. The data originate from a study of beta chain features in type 1 diabetes. Study conclusions and caveats: Within patients, naive, central memory and Treg TCRB repertoires seemed more similar than within healthy donors.

V gave up 4 bases and J gave up 0 bases, with 9 bases separating them. The length of the CDR3 is 13 residues. The germline gives CDR1 SQVTM, CDR2 ANQGSEA. The sequencing sample was made of naive CD4+ T cells from blood. This chain joins TRBV29-1 and TRBJ1-1; D gene uncertain. The sequence was obtained from a man younger than 35 in good health. CDR3 DNA sequence: TGCAGCGTTGGTAGGATACTGAACACTGAAGCTTTCTTT. Amino acids: CSVGRILNTEAFF.